Described below is a single T cell receptor beta chain sequence and its context. Its antigen is still unknown. This record comes from a study of synovial regulatory T cells in juvenile arthritis. General study points: Synovial Treg CDR3 sequences overlapped more with iaTregs than other circulating Tregs.

Germline CDR1 is LNHDA and CDR2 is SQIVND (reference sequence). The CDR3 is made up of 15 amino acids. Only the protein sequence is given. Here immunoSEQ multiplex PCR was the method, and the copy in TCRdb shows in-frame clones only, minus some. The listing contains just under 10,000 clones. The receptor was isolated from a donor aged 2-35 years with juvenile idiopathic arthritis. This sequence joins TRBV19 and TRBJ2-1; TCRdb's D gene call, TRBD2, goes unchecked for lack of DNA. Sequences were obtained from Treg cells from blood. The subset denotes: remaining (HLA-DR-negative) circulating blood Treg cells. The CDR3 loop reads CASSPLMTSQGEQFF.